Listed below are T cell receptor beta chains from one sample, sequenced in a study of shared T cell receptors in the human thymus. Repertoires were generated with immunoSEQ multiplex PCR, while TCRdb's copy carries only in-frame clones and drops some. The sample carries hundreds of thousands of clones, around 89% recorded once. This sample also appeared in a second study, on human thymus T cells.

The sequenced sample was thymocytes. The receptor set was obtained from a boy under three years old with a congenital heart defect. CDR3s include the opening cysteine and the closing phenylalanine or tryptophan. Each record gives: J gene, D gene, clone size, V gene, CDR3 protein, CDR3 DNA. A D gene is named only where the DNA matches it firmly. Size is omitted from some rows. Given values are once, few, many or a class for expanded clones.

TRBJ1-4,-,few,TRBV27,CASSAQVGPRVNEKLFF,TGTGCCAGCAGTGCCCAGGTGGGGCCGCGAGTTAATGAAAAACTGTTTTTT
TRBJ2-7,-,once,TRBV11-2,CASSLGGRDRPYEQYF,TGTGCCAGCAGCTTAGGAGGCCGAGACAGACCCTACGAGCAGTACTTC
TRBJ2-1,TRBD2,-,TRBV14,CASSQGAPVGRAQEQFF,TGTGCCAGCAGCCAAGGGGCCCCCGTCGGGAGGGCCCAGGAGCAGTTCTTC
TRBJ2-7,TRBD2,-,TRBV28,CASSVTSGTHSYEQYF,TGTGCCAGCAGCGTGACTAGCGGGACACACTCCTACGAGCAGTACTTC
TRBJ1-5,TRBD1,-,TRBV4-2,CASSQKRAETGAHWGRNQPQHF,TGTGCCAGCAGCCAAAAGCGAGCCGAAACAGGGGCCCATTGGGGTCGCAATCAGCCCCAGCATTTT
TRBJ2-7,-,-,TRBV7-2,CASSKSGSPYEQYF,TGTGCCAGCAGCAAATCAGGTTCCCCCTACGAGCAGTACTTC
TRBJ2-1,-,-,TRBV9,CASSVVREPGSSYNEQFF,TGTGCCAGCAGCGTAGTTCGGGAGCCAGGGAGCTCCTACAATGAGCAGTTCTTC
TRBJ2-7,TRBD2,-,TRBV5-1,CASSFSGVSYEQYF,TGCGCCAGCAGCTTCAGCGGGGTCTCCTACGAGCAGTACTTC
TRBJ2-5,-,-,TRBV29-1,CSVEAQGQETQYF,TGCAGCGTTGAGGCCCAGGGCCAAGAGACCCAGTACTTC
TRBJ2-7,TRBD2,-,TRBV28,CASSLSGGQNYEQYF,TGTGCCAGCAGTTTATCGGGGGGGCAAAACTACGAGCAGTACTTC
TRBJ2-7,-,-,TRBV28,CASSPPPGGTYEQYF,TGTGCCAGCAGTCCCCCCCCGGGGGGCACCTACGAGCAGTACTTC
TRBJ1-4,-,-,TRBV27,CASSHPAGGEEKLFF,TGTGCCAGCAGCCATCCGGCGGGGGGCGAGGAAAAACTGTTTTTT
TRBJ1-2,TRBD1,-,TRBV7-2,CASSLVRQGNYGYTF,TGTGCCAGCAGCTTAGTTAGACAGGGGAACTATGGCTACACCTTC